This T cell receptor (beta chain) was profiled in a study of cytomegalovirus exposure and HLA in healthy donors. Study-wide points: It was taken for granted in presence/absence analyses that sequencing depth across donors was roughly uniform. Most CMV-associated TCR beta chains appeared HLA-restricted in a later analysis. The investigators catalogued some 160 TCR beta chains as cytomegalovirus-associated. CMV serostatus alone was available as immune exposure information.

The PCR made use of 60 Vbeta and 13 Jbeta primers. Sequenced by immunoSEQ multiplex PCR; TCRdb stores in-frame clones only, minus some. The sample has approximately 110,000 clones, 70% to 80% seen once. On this clone: Its matching antigen is unknown.

Per the germline V gene, CDR1 is SGHVS and CDR2 is FNYEAQ. The CDR3 loop spans 15 amino acids. With 3 bases clipped from V and 5 bases from J, the junction kept 5 bases outside the gene matches. The gene calls are TRBV7-6 and TRBJ2-1; 9 positions agree with TRBD1. This clonotype was sampled from a man aged 50-60 years in good health and CMV-seropositive. Specimen: PBMCs. The CDR3 loop reads CASSFYRDRDNEQFF. Here the CDR3 DNA reads TGTGCCAGCAGCTTCTACCGGGACAGGGACAATGAGCAGTTCTTC.